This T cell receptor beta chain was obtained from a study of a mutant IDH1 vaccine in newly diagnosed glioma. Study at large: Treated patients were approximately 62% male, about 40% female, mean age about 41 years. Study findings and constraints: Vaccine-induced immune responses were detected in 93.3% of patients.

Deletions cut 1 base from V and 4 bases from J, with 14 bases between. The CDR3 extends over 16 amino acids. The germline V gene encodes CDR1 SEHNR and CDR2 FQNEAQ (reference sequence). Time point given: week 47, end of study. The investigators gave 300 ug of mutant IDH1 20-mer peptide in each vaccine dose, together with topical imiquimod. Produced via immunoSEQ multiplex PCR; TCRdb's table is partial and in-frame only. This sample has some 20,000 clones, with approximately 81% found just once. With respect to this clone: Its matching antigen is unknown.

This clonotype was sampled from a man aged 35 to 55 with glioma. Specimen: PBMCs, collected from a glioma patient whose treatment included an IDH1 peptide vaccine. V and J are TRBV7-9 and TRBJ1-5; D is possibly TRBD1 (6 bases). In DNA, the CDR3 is TGTGCCAGCAGCTTAGTCGGTGCAGGGGTGAATCAGCCCCAGCATTTT. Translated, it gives CASSLVGAGVNQPQHF.